A selection of T cell receptor beta chains follows, all from one sample in a study of blood T cell repertoires in COVID-19. The data were produced by immunoSEQ multiplex PCR, yet TCRdb's version contains in-frame clones alone and is incomplete. The data hold 250,000 or so clones, with over 75% observed a single time. Input material: peripheral blood. These TCRs come from a man aged 25-45 years who had recovered from COVID-19. The CDR3 runs from the conserved cysteine through the conserved F or W. Fields, in order: V gene, D gene, J gene, clone size, CDR3 DNA, CDR3 protein. A D gene is named only where the DNA matches it firmly. Expanded clones get a size class; other rows say once, few or many, or leave the size out.

v_call: TRBV5-1; d_call: .; j_call: TRBJ2-5; clone_size: .; cdr3_nt: TGCGCCAGCAGCCTACGACAAGAGACCCAGTACTTC; cdr3_aa: CASSLRQETQYF
v_call: TRBV5-4; d_call: .; j_call: TRBJ2-3; clone_size: .; cdr3_nt: TGTGCCAGCAGCCGTGGGGGACATCTCCAAACCACAGATACGCAGTATTTT; cdr3_aa: CASSRGGHLQTTDTQYF
v_call: TRBV6-6; d_call: .; j_call: TRBJ1-2; clone_size: .; cdr3_nt: TGTGCCAGCAGTTACGATTTGCGGGCTAACTATGGCTACACCTTC; cdr3_aa: CASSYDLRANYGYTF
v_call: TRBV4-1; d_call: .; j_call: TRBJ2-3; clone_size: once; cdr3_nt: TGCGCCAGCAGCCAATGGGGCGGTGGGGTAAATGGGGATACGCAGTATTTT; cdr3_aa: CASSQWGGGVNGDTQYF
v_call: TRBV3-1/TRBV3-2; d_call: TRBD1; j_call: TRBJ1-4; clone_size: .; cdr3_nt: TGTGCCAGCAGCCGCGTCGGGACAGCCGCAACTAATGAAAAACTGTTTTTT; cdr3_aa: CASSRVGTAATNEKLFF
v_call: TRBV15; d_call: .; j_call: TRBJ1-5; clone_size: .; cdr3_nt: TGTGCCACCAGCAGCAGCGTAGGGTCGGGACCCCAGCATTTT; cdr3_aa: CATSSSVGSGPQHF
v_call: TRBV12-5; d_call: TRBD1; j_call: TRBJ1-2; clone_size: .; cdr3_nt: TGTGCTAGTGGTTTGGTACTAAACAGGGGGCAAGGTGGCTACACCTTC; cdr3_aa: CASGLVLNRGQGGYTF
v_call: TRBV7-9; d_call: .; j_call: TRBJ1-1; clone_size: .; cdr3_nt: TGTGCCAGCAGCTTTAGGGGTAACACTGAAGCTTTCTTT; cdr3_aa: CASSFRGNTEAFF
v_call: TRBV10-3; d_call: .; j_call: TRBJ1-4; clone_size: .; cdr3_nt: TGTGCCATCAGTGACCCCGGGGGAGCTAATGAAAAACTGTTTTTT; cdr3_aa: CAISDPGGANEKLFF
v_call: TRBV2; d_call: .; j_call: TRBJ2-3; clone_size: few; cdr3_nt: TGTGCCAGCAGTGAGTCGGCGGGGAGCACAGATACGCAGTATTTT; cdr3_aa: CASSESAGSTDTQYF
v_call: TRBV5-5; d_call: TRBD1; j_call: TRBJ1-2; clone_size: many; cdr3_nt: TGTGCCAGCAGCTTGGTGTCGACAGGGAACTATGGCTACACCTTC; cdr3_aa: CASSLVSTGNYGYTF
v_call: TRBV13; d_call: .; j_call: TRBJ1-2; clone_size: .; cdr3_nt: TGTGCCAGCAGCCCACGGACAGTAAGAACTAACTATGGCTACACCTTC; cdr3_aa: CASSPRTVRTNYGYTF
v_call: TRBV6-5; d_call: TRBD2; j_call: TRBJ2-3; clone_size: .; cdr3_nt: TGTGCCAGCAGTTGGGGGGGAGGGACAGATACGCAGTATTTT; cdr3_aa: CASSWGGGTDTQYF
v_call: TRBV5-1; d_call: TRBD2; j_call: TRBJ2-5; clone_size: .; cdr3_nt: TGCGCCAGCAGCCTCTCACTACGGACTAGCGGCAAAGAGACCCAGTACTTC; cdr3_aa: CASSLSLRTSGKETQYF
v_call: TRBV28; d_call: .; j_call: TRBJ1-4; clone_size: few; cdr3_nt: TGTGCCAGCAGTCCAACAGGTGGAAGGACCCAGAAACTGTTTTTT; cdr3_aa: CASSPTGGRTQKLFF
v_call: TRBV4-1; d_call: .; j_call: TRBJ2-3; clone_size: .; cdr3_nt: TGCGCCAGCAGCCGTTCGACTAGAGACACAGATACGCAGTATTTT; cdr3_aa: CASSRSTRDTDTQYF
v_call: TRBV6-6; d_call: .; j_call: TRBJ1-1; clone_size: .; cdr3_nt: TGTGCCAGCAGCCGTATCGTTCAGGTCGGCACTGAAGCTTTCTTT; cdr3_aa: CASSRIVQVGTEAFF
v_call: TRBV25-1; d_call: TRBD2; j_call: TRBJ2-2; clone_size: .; cdr3_nt: TGTGCCAGGAATAGCGGGGGATACACCGGGGAGCTGTTTTTT; cdr3_aa: CARNSGGYTGELFF
v_call: TRBV6-1; d_call: .; j_call: TRBJ1-4; clone_size: once; cdr3_nt: TGTGCCAGCAGTGAGCAGGGGAGTGAAAAACTGTTTTTT; cdr3_aa: CASSEQGSEKLFF
v_call: TRBV2; d_call: TRBD2; j_call: TRBJ2-1; clone_size: .; cdr3_nt: TGTGCCAGCGGACTAGTCAATGAGCAGTTCTTC; cdr3_aa: CASGLVNEQFF
v_call: TRBV28; d_call: .; j_call: TRBJ1-2; clone_size: .; cdr3_nt: TGTGCCAGCAGTTCTCCCCCCAGTGGCTACACCTTC; cdr3_aa: CASSSPPSGYTF
v_call: TRBV11-2; d_call: TRBD2; j_call: TRBJ2-3; clone_size: once; cdr3_nt: TGTGCCAGCAGCTTTCGCAGCGGGGGGATACTCACAGATACGCAGTATTTT; cdr3_aa: CASSFRSGGILTDTQYF
v_call: TRBV2; d_call: TRBD2; j_call: TRBJ2-7; clone_size: .; cdr3_nt: TGTGCCAGCAGTGACCCTCTTAGCGGGGGGGAGTCCTACGAGCAGTACTTC; cdr3_aa: CASSDPLSGGESYEQYF
v_call: TRBV20-1; d_call: .; j_call: TRBJ2-3; clone_size: .; cdr3_nt: TGCAGTGCAGACTACACAGATACGCAGTATTTT; cdr3_aa: CSADYTDTQYF
v_call: TRBV20-1; d_call: TRBD2; j_call: TRBJ2-7; clone_size: .; cdr3_nt: TGCAGTGCTAGTAGACTAGCCTTTGGCGAGCAGTACTTC; cdr3_aa: CSASRLAFGEQYF
v_call: TRBV19; d_call: .; j_call: TRBJ2-1; clone_size: .; cdr3_nt: TGTGCCAGTAGTATGGCGGGGTCATTCCGTGAGCAGTTCTTC; cdr3_aa: CASSMAGSFREQFF
v_call: TRBV12-3/TRBV12-4; d_call: .; j_call: TRBJ2-5; clone_size: .; cdr3_nt: TGTGCCAGCAGTTTCGGCGGGGAAGAGACCCAGTACTTC; cdr3_aa: CASSFGGEETQYF
v_call: TRBV3-1/TRBV3-2; d_call: TRBD1; j_call: TRBJ1-2; clone_size: .; cdr3_nt: TGTGCCAGCAGCTCGTCGCCGGGACAGGGAACGAGAGGCTACACCTTC; cdr3_aa: CASSSSPGQGTRGYTF